This T cell receptor (beta chain) was observed in a study of regulatory T cells in long-lasting Graves disease (dated by TCRdb to the early 2020s). Broadly, across the study: In the newly diagnosed Graves' disease group, patients had been taking antithyroid drugs for less than 3 months. This study used TCR sequencing and RNA sequencing of peripheral blood to compare persistent Graves' disease patients against newly diagnosed Graves' disease patients. A total of around 33 samples were covered by TCR sequencing, comprising some 13 persistent and 20 newly diagnosed Graves' disease patients. The study was registered as a clinical trial and conducted in China.

Study-level results and caveats: Patients with persistent disease shared more public clonotypes (under 3,000) than newly diagnosed patients did (more than 900). Preferential use of TRBV28, TRBJ1-2 and TRBJ2-5 was observed in persistent disease, whereas TRBV20-1 and TRBJ2-1 were favored in newly diagnosed disease. Sequencing and analysis were limited to the TCR beta chain. The authors noted that the small sample size was a limitation that may lower accuracy. Compared with newly diagnosed patients, patients with persistent Graves' disease had lower TCR Shannon entropy and fewer highly expanded clones, which suggests clonal expansion. Only peripheral blood was studied, because thyroid tissue, the primary lesion, was inaccessible.

Regarding this clonotype: Its antigen specificity is not known. Per-base quality was not reported, and no clone a single base away is much larger than it.

Libraries were prepared through multiplex PCR. Sequencing took place on an Illumina HiSeq 4000. CDR3 regions were amplified by Arm-PCR with iRepertoire HTBI primers to construct TCR beta libraries. Gel purification was performed on PCR products prior to sequencing. The original pipeline was this. A total of under 80 TRBV and 14 TRBJ segments were identified across samples and were used for gene usage analysis of CDR3 amino acid clonotypes. COPE and FqMerger were used to merge the filtered high-quality paired reads into contigs. BLAST was used to align contigs to IMGT TRBV, TRBD and TRBJ reference genes, with CDR3 defined following IMGT. Clonotypes above 0.1% frequency were classified as highly expanded clones. Shannon entropy was used to measure repertoire diversity, and the Gini coefficient was used to measure V-J evenness. Public clonotypes were defined as clonotypes shared by more than one individual. TCRdb reran the public reads through fastp at Q25 and MiXCR, keeping productive beta chains. A single entry per CDR3 protein holds the most common genes and DNA from its merged rows. TCRdb's processing, not the authors', yielded these V and J calls. This sample gives 400,000 to 500,000 distinct CDR3 sequences in total; 16% of them show up just once. The leading ten clones occupy 20% to 25% of the sample.

This specimen's time point label, interpreted: newly diagnosed GD, antithyroid drugs for less than 3 months. For both TCR sequencing and RNA sequencing, RNA was extracted from PBMCs in TRIzol. The diagnosis of Graves' disease followed American Thyroid Association guidelines. Patients for the study were recruited at an endocrinology department in Xi'an, China. From each patient, around 9 milliliters of peripheral blood was collected into an EDTA anticoagulant tube. PBMCs were isolated by Ficoll Paque Plus density gradient separation without further T cell sorting. An Agilent 2100 Bioanalyzer and agarose gel were used to assess RNA quality, and a NanoDrop 2000 was used to measure RNA concentration. The V and J ends are trimmed by 4 bases and 7 bases, leaving 17 bases between them. Inclusive of the bounding cysteine and phenylalanine, the CDR3 is 14 residues long. The read is trimmed to its CDR3 DNA, 42 bases read in frame from base 1. The CDR1 and CDR2 encoded by the germline V gene are SGHDN and FVKESK.

This sample also appeared in a second study, on T cells in Graves' hyperthyroidism and ophthalmopathy. The second publication reports: Stable Graves' hyperthyroidism was defined as the absence of progression to ophthalmopathy over 18 months of follow-up. Hyperthyroidism patients were newly diagnosed, had a disease duration of under 2 months, and were aged 18 to 65 years. Any patient with an uncontrolled infection, another autoimmune disease, pregnancy or lactation was excluded. Diagnoses were based on clinical symptoms, serum thyroxine and TRAb, thyroid ultrasound and orbital computed tomography. The TCR CDR3 was subjected to a first round of RT-PCR using the HTBI primer set and the Qiagen OneStep RT-PCR kit. Blood samples also contained most of the expanded thyroid clonotypes (frequency above 0.001), which suggests that blood repertoires may reflect thyroid immune responses. A model built on a 13 V-J signature distinguished ophthalmopathy from stable hyperthyroidism, reaching 85% to 90% sensitivity and approximately 81% specificity in cross-validation and 80%/75% in testing. During validation, the model predicted progression to ophthalmopathy a median of around six months ahead of onset, with almost 71% sensitivity and more than 72% specificity. To identify TCR V-J signatures that set the groups apart, the researchers used a discovery cohort of roughly 100 patients, made up of approximately 43 with Graves' ophthalmopathy and some 56 with stable Graves' hyperthyroidism. Whether ophthalmopathy could be predicted prospectively was tested in an independent validation cohort made up of about 18 hyperthyroidism patients plus 17 patients who later progressed to ophthalmopathy. For training and testing, the 100 or so patients in the discovery cohort were randomly divided in a 7:3 ratio. In addition, the study compared T-cell repertoires in thyroid tissue and in blood from a handful of Graves' hyperthyroidism patients. After blood sampling, hyperthyroidism patients were treated with methimazole at a starting dose of 30 mg daily, and ophthalmopathy patients were treated with high-dose intravenous methylprednisolone. Libraries were constructed in a second round of multiplex PCR, after which size selection and purification were performed. The libraries were sequenced on an Illumina HiSeq2000 using paired-end 100 bp reads. SOAPnuke was used to process the raw data, removing reads that contained adapters or uncalled bases, had a mean Phred below 15, or lacked an exact match to the constant primer or identifier. High-quality paired reads were merged with COPE v1.2.5, and unique nucleotide sequences were defined as clonotypes. MiTCR v1.1 was used to align clonotypes to the IMGT TRBV, TRBD and TRBJ reference segments. Analysis was restricted to V-J combinations with a frequency above 0.0001, which covered about 99% of repertoires. The TCS score was defined as the ratio of F50 (clonal expansion) to E x V (chaos), calculated using BLOSUM62-based TCRdist between CDR3 peptides within each V-J. Welch's t-statistics and random forest reduced 450 to 600 V-J features to under 15, which were used in a naive Bayes classifier (R e1071). No statistical method was used to fix the sample size in advance, and group allocation was not hidden from the investigators. TCR Vbeta CDR3 sequencing of fewer than 150 peripheral blood samples (43 ophthalmopathy, about 80 hyperthyroidism and roughly 17 progressor patients) is reported in the paper.

The rearranged chain carries TRBV14 and TRBJ2-7, with TRBD2 perhaps the D gene, on 6 matching bases. This clonotype originated in a woman aged 18-29 years with Graves disease. Donor details come from another sample of the same person, matched by shared clones. The input for sequencing was peripheral blood mononuclear cells (PBMCs), taken at new diagnosis, from a patient treated with antithyroid drugs. The nucleotide sequence is TGTGCCAGCAGCCTACTGTTCCTAGCGAGTGAGCAGTACTTC. This yields the protein CASSLLFLASEQYF.